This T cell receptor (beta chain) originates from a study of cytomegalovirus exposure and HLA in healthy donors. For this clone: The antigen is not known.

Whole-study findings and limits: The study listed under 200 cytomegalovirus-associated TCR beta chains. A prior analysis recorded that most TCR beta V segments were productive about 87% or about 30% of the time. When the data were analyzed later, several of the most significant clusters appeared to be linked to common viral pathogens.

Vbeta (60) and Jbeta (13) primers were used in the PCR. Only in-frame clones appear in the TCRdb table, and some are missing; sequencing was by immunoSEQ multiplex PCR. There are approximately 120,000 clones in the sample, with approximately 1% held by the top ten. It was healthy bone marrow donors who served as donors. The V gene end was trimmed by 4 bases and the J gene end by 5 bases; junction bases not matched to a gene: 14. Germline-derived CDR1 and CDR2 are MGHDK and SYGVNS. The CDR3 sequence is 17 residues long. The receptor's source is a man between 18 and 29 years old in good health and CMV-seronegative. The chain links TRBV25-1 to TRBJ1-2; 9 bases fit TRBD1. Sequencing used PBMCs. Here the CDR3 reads CASSGYRDRDMRYGYTF. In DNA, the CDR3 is TGTGCCAGCAGTGGTTACCGGGACAGGGACATGAGATATGGCTACACCTTC.